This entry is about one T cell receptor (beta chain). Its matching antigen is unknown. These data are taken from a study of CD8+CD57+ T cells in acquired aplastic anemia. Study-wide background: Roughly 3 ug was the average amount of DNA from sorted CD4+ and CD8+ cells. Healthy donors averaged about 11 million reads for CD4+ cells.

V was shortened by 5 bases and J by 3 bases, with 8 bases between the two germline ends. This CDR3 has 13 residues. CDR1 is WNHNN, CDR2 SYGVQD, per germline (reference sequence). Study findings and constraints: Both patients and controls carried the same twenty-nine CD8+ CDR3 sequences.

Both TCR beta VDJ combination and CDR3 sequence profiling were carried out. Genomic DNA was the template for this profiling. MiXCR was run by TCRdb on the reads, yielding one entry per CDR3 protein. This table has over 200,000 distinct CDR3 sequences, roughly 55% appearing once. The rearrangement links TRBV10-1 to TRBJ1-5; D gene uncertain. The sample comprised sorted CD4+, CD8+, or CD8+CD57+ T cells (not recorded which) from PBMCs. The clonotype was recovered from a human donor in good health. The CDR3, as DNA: TGCGCCAGCAGTATGGATAACAATCAGCCCCAGCATTTT. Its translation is CASSMDNNQPQHF.